This record looks at one T cell receptor beta chain sequence and its context. Antigen: not known. The data belong to a study of response to subunit inactivated influenza vaccine. Regarding the study as a whole: Authors suggested that a seasonal influenza vaccination recruits few new T cells each time.

TCRdb itself ran the RT-PCR reads through MiXCR, one entry per CDR3 protein. The sample includes 550,000 to 800,000 distinct CDR3 sequences, less than 20% seen only once; the top ten take 11%. V gave up 4 bases and J gave up 2 bases, with 8 bases separating them. There are 14 residues in the CDR3. CDR1 is ENHRY, CDR2 SYGVKD, per germline. The chain carries TRBV10-3 and TRBJ2-2; TRBD2 might be the D (5 bases). Here the sequenced sample was PBMCs from blood, taken roughly 12 days after vaccination. The clonotype comes from a man between 50 and 59 years old who received an inactivated influenza vaccine. The CDR3 DNA reads as TGTGCCATCAGTGGAGGACTTAACACCGGGGAGCTGTTTTTT. It encodes CAISGGLNTGELFF.